Described below is a single TCR beta chain sequence and its context. Its antigen is as yet unknown. Viral peptide pool expansion of antigen-specific CD4+ T cells preceded sequencing in the ViraFEST assay. Culture lasted under 13 days before CD4+ T cell isolation. Having tested negative for nucleocapsid antibodies, the vaccine recipients showed no prior SARS-CoV-2 infection. Generated by immunoSEQ multiplex PCR, the TCRdb table keeps only in-frame clones and is missing some. The repertoire holds some 68,000 clones, with about 80% as singletons. The sample belongs to a study of vaccination effects on CD4 cells after COVID-19. The CDR3 totals 14 residues. CDR1 is SGHVS and CDR2 is FQNEAQ in the germline V gene. Trimming removed 4 bases at V and 0 bases at J, with 9 bases between.

Material: CD4+ T cells from PBMCs cultured with SARS-CoV-2 spike peptides, obtained before COVID-19 vaccination. The clonotype originates from a human donor who received a COVID-19 vaccine. The V gene is TRBV7-8, the J gene TRBJ1-2; a weak D match, TRBD1 (6 bases). The CDR3 nucleotides read TGTGCCAGCAGCTACAGGGCCTCTAACTATGGCTACACCTTC. Encoded protein: CASSYRASNYGYTF.